This TCR beta chain was profiled in a study of T cell responses to AZD1222 COVID-19 vaccine. As concerns this clone: The same CDR3 can be traced to other DNA sequences in this sample.

The protocol was immunoSEQ multiplex PCR, while the TCRdb copy is restricted to in-frame clones and leaves out a portion. The sample holds some 91,000 clones, about 92% seen once. Losses at the gene ends were 5 bases for V and 8 bases for J; bases not matched to a gene: 3. In germline, CDR1 is ENHRY, CDR2 SYGVKD. The CDR3 is made up of 13 amino acids. This sequence joins TRBV10-3 and TRBJ1-6, with 7 bases that match TRBD1. This sample comprised peripheral blood, obtained on day 0 of AZD1222 vaccination. The sequence was obtained from an adult in good health. CDR3 amino acids: CAISSGGDSPLHF. CDR3 DNA: TGTGCCATCAGTTCAGGGGGTGATTCACCCCTCCACTTT.